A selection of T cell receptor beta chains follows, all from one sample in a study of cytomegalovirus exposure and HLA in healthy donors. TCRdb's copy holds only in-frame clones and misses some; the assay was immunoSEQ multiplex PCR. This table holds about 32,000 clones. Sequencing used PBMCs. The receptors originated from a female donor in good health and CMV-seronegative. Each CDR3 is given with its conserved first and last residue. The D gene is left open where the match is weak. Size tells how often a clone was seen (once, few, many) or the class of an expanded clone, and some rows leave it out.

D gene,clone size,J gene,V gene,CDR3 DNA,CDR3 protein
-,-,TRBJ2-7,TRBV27,TGTGCCAGCAGTATCTTCGCGATGGGGCGGACGAACGAGCAGTACTTC,CASSIFAMGRTNEQYF
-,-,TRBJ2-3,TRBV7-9,TGTGCCAGCAGCGTCTTGGCAGGGGGGAAGGCTAGCACAGATACGCAGTATTTT,CASSVLAGGKASTDTQYF
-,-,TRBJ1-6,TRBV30,TGTGCCTGGAGTCCATACAGGGTCTCCTATAATTCACCCCTCCACTTT,CAWSPYRVSYNSPLHF
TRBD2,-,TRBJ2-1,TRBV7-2,TGTGCCAGCAGCCTGGGGCGGGGGGCACTGTACAATGAGCAGTTCTTC,CASSLGRGALYNEQFF
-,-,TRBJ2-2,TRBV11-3,TGTGCCAGCAGCTTAGGGGGACAGAACACCGGGGAGCTGTTTTTT,CASSLGGQNTGELFF
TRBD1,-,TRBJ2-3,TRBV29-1,TGCAGCGTGGCTAACAGGGGCACGGCCTCAGATACGCAGTATTTT,CSVANRGTASDTQYF
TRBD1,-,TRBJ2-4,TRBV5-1,TGCGCCAGCAGCTCCGGGACAGTCAAAAACATTCAGTACTTC,CASSSGTVKNIQYF
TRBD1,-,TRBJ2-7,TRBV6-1,TGTGCCAGCAGTGAAGGGACAGGGGGGCCCTACGAGCAGTACTTC,CASSEGTGGPYEQYF
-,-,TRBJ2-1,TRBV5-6,TGTGCCAGCAGCTGGGATACAGGGTTGAATGAGCAGTTCTTC,CASSWDTGLNEQFF
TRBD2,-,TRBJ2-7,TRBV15,TGTGCCACCAGCAGAGTTCGCGGGGGGAACGCCTACGAGCAGTACTTC,CATSRVRGGNAYEQYF
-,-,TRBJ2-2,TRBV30,TGTGCCCGCCGGAGGCACGGGGAGCTGTTTTTT,CARRRHGELFF
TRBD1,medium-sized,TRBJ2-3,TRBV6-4,TGTGCCAGCAGTCCGGGACAGGGGGAAGATACGCAGTATTTT,CASSPGQGEDTQYF
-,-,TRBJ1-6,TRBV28,TGTGCCAGCAGTCCCCCCGGCGGTCGTAATTCACCCCTCCACTTT,CASSPPGGRNSPLHF
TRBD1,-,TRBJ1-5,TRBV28,TGTGCCAGCAGTTTCGGACAGGGGGAGGTTCAGCCCCAGCATTTT,CASSFGQGEVQPQHF
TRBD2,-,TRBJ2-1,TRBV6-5,TGTGCCAGCAGCCTCAAGCGGGGGGGCCCCTATGAGCAGTTCTTC,CASSLKRGGPYEQFF
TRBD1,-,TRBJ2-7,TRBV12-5,TGTGCTAGTGGTGGACAGGGACCATTCTACGAGCAGTACTTC,CASGGQGPFYEQYF
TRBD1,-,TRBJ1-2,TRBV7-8,TGTGCCAGCAGCTTCGGACAGGGGTCGTATGGCTACACCTTC,CASSFGQGSYGYTF